These 7 T cell receptor beta chains were sequenced from one sample in a study of T cells in Graves' hyperthyroidism and ophthalmopathy. The TCR beta CDR3 regions underwent amplification using RNA transcripts as the source. Initially, a first-round RT-PCR of the TCR CDR3 employed the HTBI primer set. TCRdb reprocessed the multiplex PCR reads via MiXCR and lists one record per CDR3 protein. The sample holds fewer than 500,000 distinct CDR3 sequences, roughly 14% seen once. The sequenced sample consisted of blood. The receptor set was obtained from a man aged 18 to 30 with Graves' ophthalmopathy.

This chain connects TRBV27 to TRBJ2-3; 8 bases line up with TRBD2. Per the germline V gene, CDR1 is MNHEY and CDR2 is SMNVEV (reference sequence). The CDR3 is 15 amino acids. V shed 6 bases, J shed 4 bases, and the junction held 9 bases outside the gene matches. The CDR3 is CASSKLARGADTQYF. Here the CDR3 DNA reads TGTGCCAGCAGCAAACTAGCGCGGGGGGCAGATACGCAGTATTTT.

This chain links TRBV4-2 with TRBJ2-3; 11 bases line up with TRBD2. Germline V gene lookup returns CDR1 LGHNA and CDR2 YNFKEQ. The CDR3 is made up of 16 amino acids. J gave up 5 bases and V 0 bases, and 4 bases lay outside the gene matches. CDR3 sequence (DNA): TGTGCCAGCAGCCAAGATCTAGCGGGAGGACGAGATACGCAGTATTTT. It specifies CASSQDLAGGRDTQYF.

This clonotype was recorded at least ten times. The gene calls are TRBV6-5 and TRBJ2-5; tentative D call: TRBD1 (5 bases). The germline V gene has CDR1 MNHEY and CDR2 SVGAGI. V dropped 2 bases and J dropped 1 base, with 14 bases sitting between them. The CDR3 has 16 residues. CDR3 sequence: CASSYLTRTRQETQYF. The CDR3 bases are TGTGCCAGCAGTTACCTAACCCGGACACGCCAAGAGACCCAGTACTTC.

This clonotype has just a few counts. The chain recombines TRBV3-1 with TRBJ2-2; 8 nucleotides match TRBD2. Germline V lookup: CDR1 LGHDT, CDR2 YNNKEL (reference sequence). This CDR3 is 16 amino acids long. The V and J ends lost 5 bases and 6 bases, in that order; junction bases with no gene match: 11. The CDR3, as DNA: TGTGCCAGCAGCAAAACTAGCGGTGGACCCCCCGGGGAGCTGTTTTTT. It specifies CASSKTSGGPPGELFF.

This clonotype appeared a few times. The rearrangement uses TRBV19 and TRBJ1-6, with no clear D. The CDR3 extends over 17 amino acids. In germline, CDR1 is LNHDA, CDR2 SQIVND (reference sequence). V was shortened by 0 bases and J by 7 bases, with 16 bases between the two germline ends. DNA for the CDR3: TGTGCCAGTAGTATAGATCCCGAGTACAGAGGGAATTCACCCCTCCACTTT. This encodes CASSIDPEYRGNSPLHF. The full variable domain, rest sourced from reference TRBV19 and TRBJ1-6, is DGGITQSPKYLFRKEGQNVTLSCEQNLNHDAMYWYRQDPGQGLRLIYYSQIVNDFQKGDIAEGYSVSREKKESFPLTVTSAQKNPTAFYLCASSIDPEYRGNSPLHFGNGTRLTVT.

The table lists this clonotype with many counts. This rearrangement joins TRBV11-2 to TRBJ2-5, with TRBD1 matching 8 bases. Losses at the gene ends were 5 bases for V and 6 bases for J; bases not matched to a gene: 8. The germline V gene has CDR1 SGHAT and CDR2 FQNNGV. The CDR3 loop spans 14 amino acids. The CDR3 loop is CASSPGTGEKTQYF. The CDR3 DNA sequence: TGTGCCAGCAGCCCCGGGACAGGCGAAAAGACCCAGTACTTC.

The sample holds a few counts of this clonotype. The V and J genes are TRBV5-1 and TRBJ1-3, with D tentatively TRBD1 (6 bases). CDR1 and CDR2 from the germline V gene are SGHRS and YFSETQ. The V gene lost 3 bases and the J gene lost 8 bases, with 21 bases spanning the gap. This CDR3 comprises 16 residues. The chain's CDR3 is CASSSNPGTRGDTIYF. Written as DNA, the CDR3 is TGCGCCAGCAGCTCCAATCCCGGGACAAGGGGTGACACCATATATTTT.